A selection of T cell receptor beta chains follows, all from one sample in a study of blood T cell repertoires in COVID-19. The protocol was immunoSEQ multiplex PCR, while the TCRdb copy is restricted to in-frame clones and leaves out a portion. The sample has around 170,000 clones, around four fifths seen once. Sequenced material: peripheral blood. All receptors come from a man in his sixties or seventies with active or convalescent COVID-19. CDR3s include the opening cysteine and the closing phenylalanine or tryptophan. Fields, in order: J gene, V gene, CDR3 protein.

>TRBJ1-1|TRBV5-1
CASSLNGGKTEAFF
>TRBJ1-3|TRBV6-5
CASTKDTGNTIYF
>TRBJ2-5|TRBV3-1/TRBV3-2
CASSQGLSGYQETQYF
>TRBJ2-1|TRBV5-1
CASSLINEQFF
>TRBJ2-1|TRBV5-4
CASSQSGHAVGSEQFF
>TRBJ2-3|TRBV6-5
CALQRGGSDTQYF
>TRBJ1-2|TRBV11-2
CASSYGTGRGGYTF
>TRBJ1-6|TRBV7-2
CASSFTQNSPLHF
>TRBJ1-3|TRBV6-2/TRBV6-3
CASSSQGAGNTIYF
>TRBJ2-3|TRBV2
CASSESSASTDTQYF
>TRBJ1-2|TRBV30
CAWSRDRGGGYTF
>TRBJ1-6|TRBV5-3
CARSDDRDRENNSPLHF
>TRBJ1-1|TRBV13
CASSLGEGNTEAFF
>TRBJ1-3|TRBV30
CAWSTGQGALGNTIYF
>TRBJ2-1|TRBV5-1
CASSLRSGSYNEQFF
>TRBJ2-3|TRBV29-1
CSVEGPGGGTDTQYF
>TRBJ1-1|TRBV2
CASSESKPMNTEAFF
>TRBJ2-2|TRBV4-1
CASSQIGGANTGELFF
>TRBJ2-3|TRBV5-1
CASRRSSGGEADTQYF
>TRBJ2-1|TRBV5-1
CASSGTNLWNEQFF
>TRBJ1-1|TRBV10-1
CASSDRPGGGLGTEAFF
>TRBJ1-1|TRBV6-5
CASSWARRESEAFF
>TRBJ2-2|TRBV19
CASSIDRANTGELFF
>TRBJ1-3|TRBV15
CATSRAGQNGNTIYF
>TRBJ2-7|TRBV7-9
CASSLPGMQYYEQYF
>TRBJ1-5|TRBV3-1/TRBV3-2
CASSQSDQPQHF
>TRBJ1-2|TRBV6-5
CASSPGQAYYGYTF
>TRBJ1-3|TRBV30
CAWDMEGNTIYF
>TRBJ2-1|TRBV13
CASSLEGARPEQFF
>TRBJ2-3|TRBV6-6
CASKPGLAADTQYF
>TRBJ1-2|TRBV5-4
CASNPTGATYGYTF
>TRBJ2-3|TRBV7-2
CASSLAGTGRTDTQYF
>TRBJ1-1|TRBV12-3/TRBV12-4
CASSSRQTESPAF
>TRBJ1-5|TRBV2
CASSRTDSNQSQHF
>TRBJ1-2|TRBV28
CASSLLDGYTF
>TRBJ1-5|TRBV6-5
CASSYSSDQPQHF
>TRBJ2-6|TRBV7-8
CASSLYSPFGGDPSGANVLTF
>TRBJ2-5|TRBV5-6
CASSLAGGGETQYF
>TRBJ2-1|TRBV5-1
CASSLGLGLAAAEQFF
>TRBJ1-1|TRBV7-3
CASSERQGNTEAFF